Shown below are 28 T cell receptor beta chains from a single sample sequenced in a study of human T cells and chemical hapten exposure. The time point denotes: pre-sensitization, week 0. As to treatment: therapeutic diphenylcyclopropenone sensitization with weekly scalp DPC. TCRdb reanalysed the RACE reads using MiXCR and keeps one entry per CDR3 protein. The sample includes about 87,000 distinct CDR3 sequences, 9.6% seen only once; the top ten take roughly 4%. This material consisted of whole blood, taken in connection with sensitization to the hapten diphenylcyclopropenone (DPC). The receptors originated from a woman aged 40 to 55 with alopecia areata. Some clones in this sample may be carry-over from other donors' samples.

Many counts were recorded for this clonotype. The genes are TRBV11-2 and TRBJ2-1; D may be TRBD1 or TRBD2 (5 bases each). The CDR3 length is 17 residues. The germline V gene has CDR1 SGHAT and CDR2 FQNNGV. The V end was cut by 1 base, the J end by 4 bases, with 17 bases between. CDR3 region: CASSLVSSGRAYNEQFF. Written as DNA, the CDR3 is TGTGCCAGCAGCTTAGTCTCGTCGGGACGGGCTTACAATGAGCAGTTCTTC.

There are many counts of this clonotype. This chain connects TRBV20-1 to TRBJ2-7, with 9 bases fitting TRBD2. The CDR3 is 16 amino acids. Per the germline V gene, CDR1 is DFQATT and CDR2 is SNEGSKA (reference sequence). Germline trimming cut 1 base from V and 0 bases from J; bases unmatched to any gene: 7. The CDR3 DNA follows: TGCAGTGCTAGAGTTAGCGGGGGCCGTTACTCCTACGAGCAGTACTTC. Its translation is CSARVSGGRYSYEQYF.

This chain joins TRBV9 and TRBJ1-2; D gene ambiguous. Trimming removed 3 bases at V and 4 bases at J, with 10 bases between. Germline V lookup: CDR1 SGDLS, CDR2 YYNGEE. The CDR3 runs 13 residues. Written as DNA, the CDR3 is TGTGCCAGCAGCGCATCAGTAGGCTATGGCTACACCTTC. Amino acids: CASSASVGYGYTF.

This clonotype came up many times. The CDR3 sequence: CASSSFPPIIAGELFF. CDR3 nucleotides: TGTGCCAGCAGCTCGTTCCCCCCTATTATCGCCGGGGAGCTGTTTTTT. The V gene is TRBV11-2, the J gene TRBJ2-2; D not certain. The CDR3 is 16 amino acids. CDR1 SGHAT and CDR2 FQNNGV come from the germline V gene. V was cut by 4 bases and J by 6 bases, with 18 bases left in between.

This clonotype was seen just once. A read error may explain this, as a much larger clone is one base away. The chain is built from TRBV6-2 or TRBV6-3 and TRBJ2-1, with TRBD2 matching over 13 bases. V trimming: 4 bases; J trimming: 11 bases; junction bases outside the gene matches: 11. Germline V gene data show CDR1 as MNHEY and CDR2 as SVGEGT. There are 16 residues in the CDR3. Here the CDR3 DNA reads TGTGCCAGCAGTTCCGGGACTAGCGGGGCATTGAATCAGCAGTTCTTC. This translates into CASSSGTSGALNQQFF.

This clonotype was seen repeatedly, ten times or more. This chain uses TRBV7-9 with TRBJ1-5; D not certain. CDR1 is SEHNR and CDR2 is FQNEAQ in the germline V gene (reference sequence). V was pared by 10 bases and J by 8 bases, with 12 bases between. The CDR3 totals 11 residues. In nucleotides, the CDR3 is TGTGCCACCCCTACCGGCAAGCCCCAGCATTTT. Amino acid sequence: CATPTGKPQHF. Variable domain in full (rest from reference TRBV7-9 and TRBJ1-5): DTGVSQNPRHKITKRGQNVTFRCDPISEHNRLYWYRQTLGQGPEFLTYFQNEAQLEKSRLLSDRFSAERPKGSFSTLEIQRTEQGDSAMYLCATPTGKPQHFGDGTRLSIL.

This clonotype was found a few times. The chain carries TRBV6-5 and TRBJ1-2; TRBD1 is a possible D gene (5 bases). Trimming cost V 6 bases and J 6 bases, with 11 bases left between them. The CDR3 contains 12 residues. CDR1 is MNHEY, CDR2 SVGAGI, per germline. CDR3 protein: CASRKGEDGYTF. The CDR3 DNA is TGTGCCAGCAGGAAAGGGGAGGATGGCTACACCTTC.

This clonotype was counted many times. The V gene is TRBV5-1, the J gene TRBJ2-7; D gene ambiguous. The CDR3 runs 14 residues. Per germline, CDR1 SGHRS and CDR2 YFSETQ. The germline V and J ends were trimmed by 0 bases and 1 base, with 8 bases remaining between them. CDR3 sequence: CASSLGSVSYEQYF. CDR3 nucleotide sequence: TGCGCCAGCAGCTTGGGGTCGGTTTCCTACGAGCAGTACTTC.

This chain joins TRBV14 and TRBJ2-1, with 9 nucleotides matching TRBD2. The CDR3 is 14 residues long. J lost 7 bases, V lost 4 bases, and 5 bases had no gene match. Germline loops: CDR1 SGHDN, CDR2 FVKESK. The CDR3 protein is CASSLRTSDNEQFF. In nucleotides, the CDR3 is TGTGCCAGCAGCCTCAGGACTAGCGATAATGAGCAGTTCTTC.

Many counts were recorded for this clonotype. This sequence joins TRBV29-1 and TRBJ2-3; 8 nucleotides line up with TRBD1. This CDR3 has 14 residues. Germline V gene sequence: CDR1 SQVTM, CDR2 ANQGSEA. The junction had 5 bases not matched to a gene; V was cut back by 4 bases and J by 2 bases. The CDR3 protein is CSVAGQVITDTQYF. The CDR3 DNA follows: TGCAGCGTTGCGGGACAGGTGATCACAGATACGCAGTATTTT.

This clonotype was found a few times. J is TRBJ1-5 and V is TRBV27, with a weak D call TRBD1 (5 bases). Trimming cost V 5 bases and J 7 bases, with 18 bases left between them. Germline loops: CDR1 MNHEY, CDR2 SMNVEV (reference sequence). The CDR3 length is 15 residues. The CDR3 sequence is CASSPRGRVAQPQHF. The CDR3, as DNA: TGTGCCAGCAGTCCCCGTGGCAGGGTGGCACAGCCCCAGCATTTT.

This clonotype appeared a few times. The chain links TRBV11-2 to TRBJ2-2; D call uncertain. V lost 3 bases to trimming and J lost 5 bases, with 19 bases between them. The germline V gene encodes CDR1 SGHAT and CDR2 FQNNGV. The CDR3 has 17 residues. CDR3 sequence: CASSFWGIGRRTGELFF. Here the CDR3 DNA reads TGTGCCAGCAGCTTCTGGGGTATAGGGCGTCGGACCGGGGAGCTGTTTTTT.

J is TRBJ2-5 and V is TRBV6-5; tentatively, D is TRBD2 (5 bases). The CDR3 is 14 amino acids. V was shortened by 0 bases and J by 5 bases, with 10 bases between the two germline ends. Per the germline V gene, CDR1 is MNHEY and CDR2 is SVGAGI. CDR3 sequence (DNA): TGTGCCAGCAGTTACTCGAGGGCAGCGGAGACCCAGTACTTC. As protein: CASSYSRAAETQYF.

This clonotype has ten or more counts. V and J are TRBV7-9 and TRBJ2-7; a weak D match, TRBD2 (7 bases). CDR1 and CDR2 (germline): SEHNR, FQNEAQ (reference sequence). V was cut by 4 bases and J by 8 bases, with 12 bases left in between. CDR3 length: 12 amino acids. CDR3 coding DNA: TGTGCCAGCAGCTCCCGGGGGGCGAAGCAGTACTTC. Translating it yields CASSSRGAKQYF.

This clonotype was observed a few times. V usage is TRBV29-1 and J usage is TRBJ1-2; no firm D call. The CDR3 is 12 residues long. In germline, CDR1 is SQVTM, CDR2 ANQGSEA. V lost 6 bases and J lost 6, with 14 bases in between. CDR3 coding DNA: TGCAGCGTGGCAGGATTGCGGGATGGCTACACCTTC. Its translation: CSVAGLRDGYTF.

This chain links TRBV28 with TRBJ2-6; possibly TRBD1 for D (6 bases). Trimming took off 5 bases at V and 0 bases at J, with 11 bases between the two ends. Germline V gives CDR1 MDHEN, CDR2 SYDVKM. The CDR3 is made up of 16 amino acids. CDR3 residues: CASSQGLTSGANVLTF. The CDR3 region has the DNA TGTGCCAGCAGTCAGGGGCTGACCTCTGGGGCCAACGTCCTGACTTTC.

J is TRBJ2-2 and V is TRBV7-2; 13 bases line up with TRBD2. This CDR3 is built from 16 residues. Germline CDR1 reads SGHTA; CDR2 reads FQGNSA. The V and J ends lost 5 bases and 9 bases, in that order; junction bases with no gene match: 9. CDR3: CASSITSGGAGRELFF. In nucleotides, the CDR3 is TGTGCCAGCAGCATTACTAGCGGGGGGGCCGGCCGGGAGCTGTTTTTT.

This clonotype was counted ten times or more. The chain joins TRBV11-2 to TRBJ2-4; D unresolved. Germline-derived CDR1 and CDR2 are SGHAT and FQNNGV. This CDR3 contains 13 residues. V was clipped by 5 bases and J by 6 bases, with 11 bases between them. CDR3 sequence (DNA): TGTGCCAGCAGCCCCGACCCCCTAAACATTCAGTACTTC. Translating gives CASSPDPLNIQYF.

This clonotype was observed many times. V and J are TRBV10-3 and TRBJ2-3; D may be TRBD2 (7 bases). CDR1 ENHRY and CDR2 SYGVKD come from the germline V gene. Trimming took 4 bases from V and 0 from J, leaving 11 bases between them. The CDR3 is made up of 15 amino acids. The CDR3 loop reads CAISARGASTDTQYF. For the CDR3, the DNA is TGTGCCATCAGTGCTCGGGGGGCCAGCACAGATACGCAGTATTTT.

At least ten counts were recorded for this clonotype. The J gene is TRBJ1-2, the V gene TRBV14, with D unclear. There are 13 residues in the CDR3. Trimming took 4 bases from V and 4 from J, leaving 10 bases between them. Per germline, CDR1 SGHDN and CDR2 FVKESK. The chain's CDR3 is CASSPRIGYGYTF. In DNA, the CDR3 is TGTGCCAGCAGCCCCCGTATTGGCTATGGCTACACCTTC.

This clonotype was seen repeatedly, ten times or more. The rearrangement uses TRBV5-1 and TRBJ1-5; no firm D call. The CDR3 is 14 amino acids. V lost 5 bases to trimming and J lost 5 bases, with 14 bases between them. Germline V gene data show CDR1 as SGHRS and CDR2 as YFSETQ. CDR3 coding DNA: TGCGCCAGCAGACCCGGCCCCGGGGATCAGCCCCAGCATTTT. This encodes CASRPGPGDQPQHF.

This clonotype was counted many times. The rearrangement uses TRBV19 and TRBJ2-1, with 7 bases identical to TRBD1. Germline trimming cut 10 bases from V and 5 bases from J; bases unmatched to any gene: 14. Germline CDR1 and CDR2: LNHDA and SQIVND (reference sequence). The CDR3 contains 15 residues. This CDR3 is CATTRQGVGHNEQFF. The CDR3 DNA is TGTGCCACCACTAGGCAGGGGGTAGGGCACAATGAGCAGTTCTTC.

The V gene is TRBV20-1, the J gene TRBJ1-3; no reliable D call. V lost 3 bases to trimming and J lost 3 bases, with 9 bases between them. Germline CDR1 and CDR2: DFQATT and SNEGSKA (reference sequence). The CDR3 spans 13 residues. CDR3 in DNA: TGCAGTGCTAGTGGCGGGCATGGAAACACCATATATTTT. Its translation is CSASGGHGNTIYF.

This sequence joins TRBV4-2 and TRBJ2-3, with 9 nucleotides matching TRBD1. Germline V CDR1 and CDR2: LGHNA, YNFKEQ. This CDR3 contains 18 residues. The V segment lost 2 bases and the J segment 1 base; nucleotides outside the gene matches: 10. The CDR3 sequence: CASSQTPQGARGTDTQYF. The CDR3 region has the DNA TGTGCCAGCAGCCAAACCCCACAGGGGGCGAGGGGCACAGATACGCAGTATTTT.

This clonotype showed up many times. The CDR3 DNA sequence: TGCAGTGCTAGAGATCCTACAACATGGGGCAATCAGCCCCAGCATTTT. Translated, it gives CSARDPTTWGNQPQHF. The chain employs TRBV20-1 and TRBJ1-5; D remains unclear. The germline V gene has CDR1 DFQATT and CDR2 SNEGSKA (reference sequence). V was trimmed by 0 bases and J by 2 bases, leaving 14 bases between them. The CDR3 extends over 16 amino acids.

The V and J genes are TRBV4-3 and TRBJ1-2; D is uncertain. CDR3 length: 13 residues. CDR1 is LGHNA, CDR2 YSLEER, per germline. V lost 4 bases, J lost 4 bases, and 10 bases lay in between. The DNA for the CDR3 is TGCGCCAGCAGCCCCGGAAACGGCTATGGCTACACCTTC. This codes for CASSPGNGYGYTF.

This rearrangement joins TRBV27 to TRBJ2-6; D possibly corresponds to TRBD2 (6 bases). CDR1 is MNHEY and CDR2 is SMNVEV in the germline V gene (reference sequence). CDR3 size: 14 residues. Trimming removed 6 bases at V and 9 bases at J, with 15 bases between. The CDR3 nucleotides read TGTGCCAGCAGCCCCAGGAGGGTGGTCAACGTCCTGACTTTC. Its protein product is CASSPRRVVNVLTF.

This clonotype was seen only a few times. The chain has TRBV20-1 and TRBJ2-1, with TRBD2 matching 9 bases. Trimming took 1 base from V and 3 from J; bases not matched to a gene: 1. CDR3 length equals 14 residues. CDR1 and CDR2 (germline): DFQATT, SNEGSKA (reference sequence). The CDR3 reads CSARALAGYNEQFF. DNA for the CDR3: TGCAGTGCTAGAGCACTAGCGGGCTACAATGAGCAGTTCTTC.